The rows below give T cell receptor beta chains drawn from one sample of a study of OX40 agonist ivuxolimab in advanced cancers. This table comes from immunoSEQ multiplex PCR, and its TCRdb copy is limited to in-frame clones, with some not included. The sample consists of about 50,000 clones, 70% to 90% of them appearing once. The sample in question was CD4+ or CD8+ T cells sorted from blood, obtained in a trial of the OX40 agonist ivuxolimab. These receptors were obtained from an adult with an advanced solid tumor such as melanoma, head and neck, liver or kidney cancer. CDR3s include the opening cysteine and the closing phenylalanine or tryptophan. Each record gives: D gene, V gene, clone size, J gene, CDR3 protein, CDR3 DNA. D genes are given only for firm matches. Expanded clones are given a class, and other clones once, few, many or no size at all.

d_gene: TRBD1; v_gene: TRBV27; abundance: .; j_gene: TRBJ2-3; CDR3aa: CASSLGTGSRDTQYF; CDR3nt: TGTGCCAGCAGTTTAGGGACAGGGAGCAGGGATACGCAGTATTTT
d_gene: .; v_gene: TRBV7-3; abundance: .; j_gene: TRBJ1-6; CDR3aa: CASSWDAGDSPLHF; CDR3nt: TGTGCCAGCAGTTGGGACGCTGGAGATTCACCCCTCCACTTT
d_gene: .; v_gene: TRBV5-1; abundance: .; j_gene: TRBJ1-2; CDR3aa: CASSLSTEYYGYTF; CDR3nt: TGCGCCAGCAGCTTGTCGACAGAGTACTATGGCTACACCTTC
d_gene: .; v_gene: TRBV6-6; abundance: .; j_gene: TRBJ1-3; CDR3aa: CASRMGGQGNTIYF; CDR3nt: TGTGCCAGCAGAATGGGGGGGCAAGGAAACACCATATATTTT
d_gene: .; v_gene: TRBV27; abundance: .; j_gene: TRBJ2-7; CDR3aa: CASKAGPGAYEQYF; CDR3nt: TGTGCCAGCAAGGCGGGACCGGGGGCCTACGAGCAGTACTTC
d_gene: .; v_gene: TRBV7-2; abundance: .; j_gene: TRBJ1-2; CDR3aa: CASSLWAGNYGYTF; CDR3nt: TGTGCCAGCAGCTTATGGGCAGGGAACTATGGCTACACCTTC
d_gene: .; v_gene: TRBV29-1; abundance: .; j_gene: TRBJ2-7; CDR3aa: CSLQNGYEQYF; CDR3nt: TGCAGCCTCCAAAATGGATACGAGCAGTACTTC
d_gene: TRBD2; v_gene: TRBV9; abundance: .; j_gene: TRBJ2-5; CDR3aa: CASSVLAAQETQYF; CDR3nt: TGTGCCAGCAGCGTACTAGCGGCCCAAGAGACCCAGTACTTC
d_gene: .; v_gene: TRBV19; abundance: .; j_gene: TRBJ1-5; CDR3aa: CASSRQINQPQHF; CDR3nt: TGTGCCAGTAGCCGGCAGATCAATCAGCCCCAGCATTTT
d_gene: .; v_gene: TRBV6-5; abundance: few; j_gene: TRBJ2-7; CDR3aa: CASSPAGSSYEQYF; CDR3nt: TGTGCCAGCAGTCCGGCAGGGTCCTCCTACGAGCAGTACTTC
d_gene: .; v_gene: TRBV11-2; abundance: .; j_gene: TRBJ2-5; CDR3aa: CASSLDSGPQETQYF; CDR3nt: TGTGCCAGCAGCTTAGATTCGGGGCCCCAAGAGACCCAGTACTTC
d_gene: .; v_gene: TRBV6-5; abundance: .; j_gene: TRBJ1-1; CDR3aa: CASSYSGVVTEAFF; CDR3nt: TGTGCCAGCAGTTACTCGGGGGTTGTCACTGAAGCTTTCTTT
d_gene: TRBD2; v_gene: TRBV9; abundance: .; j_gene: TRBJ2-7; CDR3aa: CASSMGLAGNEQYF; CDR3nt: TGTGCCAGCAGCATGGGACTAGCGGGGAACGAGCAGTACTTC
d_gene: TRBD1; v_gene: TRBV11-3; abundance: .; j_gene: TRBJ2-1; CDR3aa: CASSLGGQGVNEQFF; CDR3nt: TGTGCCAGCAGCTTAGGGGGACAGGGGGTCAATGAGCAGTTCTTC
d_gene: .; v_gene: TRBV11-2; abundance: few; j_gene: TRBJ1-2; CDR3aa: CASNPVSRFRRGYTF; CDR3nt: TGTGCCAGCAACCCCGTTTCGCGGTTTCGGAGGGGCTACACCTTC
d_gene: .; v_gene: TRBV14; abundance: few; j_gene: TRBJ2-7; CDR3aa: CASSQLTSSLEQYF; CDR3nt: TGTGCCAGCAGCCAGCTGACGAGTAGTCTCGAGCAGTACTTC
d_gene: .; v_gene: TRBV13; abundance: .; j_gene: TRBJ1-3; CDR3aa: CASSSPRTDSGNTIYF; CDR3nt: TGTGCCAGCAGCTCCCCAAGGACGGACTCTGGAAACACCATATATTTT
d_gene: .; v_gene: TRBV11-2; abundance: .; j_gene: TRBJ1-2; CDR3aa: CASSLDHREGYGYTF; CDR3nt: TGTGCCAGCAGCTTAGATCACAGGGAAGGATATGGCTACACCTTC
d_gene: .; v_gene: TRBV19; abundance: .; j_gene: TRBJ2-1; CDR3aa: CASSIQTVGSYEQFF; CDR3nt: TGTGCCAGTAGTATTCAGACGGTCGGGTCGTATGAGCAGTTCTTC
d_gene: .; v_gene: TRBV18; abundance: .; j_gene: TRBJ1-2; CDR3aa: CASSPIQGPNYGYTF; CDR3nt: TGTGCCAGCTCACCAATTCAGGGCCCGAACTATGGCTACACCTTC
d_gene: TRBD1; v_gene: TRBV6-1; abundance: .; j_gene: TRBJ2-7; CDR3aa: CASSEVGQEQYF; CDR3nt: TGTGCCAGCAGTGAAGTGGGACAGGAGCAGTACTTC
d_gene: .; v_gene: TRBV19; abundance: .; j_gene: TRBJ1-5; CDR3aa: CASSIGAGPQHF; CDR3nt: TGTGCCAGTAGTATAGGAGCAGGGCCCCAGCATTTT
d_gene: .; v_gene: TRBV18; abundance: .; j_gene: TRBJ2-1; CDR3aa: CASSPPTGSYNEQFF; CDR3nt: TGTGCCAGCTCACCACCGACAGGTTCCTACAATGAGCAGTTCTTC
d_gene: .; v_gene: TRBV11-3; abundance: .; j_gene: TRBJ1-1; CDR3aa: CASSPRDGSEAFF; CDR3nt: TGTGCCAGCAGCCCCCGGGACGGTTCTGAAGCTTTCTTT
d_gene: TRBD1; v_gene: TRBV7-2; abundance: .; j_gene: TRBJ1-2; CDR3aa: CASSQRQGANYGYTF; CDR3nt: TGTGCCAGCAGCCAGCGACAGGGGGCCAACTATGGCTACACCTTC
d_gene: .; v_gene: TRBV7-2; abundance: .; j_gene: TRBJ2-1; CDR3aa: CAEGGLYNEQFF; CDR3nt: TGTGCCGAGGGAGGACTCTACAATGAGCAGTTCTTC
d_gene: .; v_gene: TRBV6-1; abundance: few; j_gene: TRBJ2-7; CDR3aa: CASSEPGGNSYEQYF; CDR3nt: TGTGCCAGCAGTGAACCGGGCGGAAACTCCTACGAGCAGTACTTC
d_gene: .; v_gene: TRBV19; abundance: .; j_gene: TRBJ1-2; CDR3aa: CASSMQGDYGYTF; CDR3nt: TGTGCCAGTAGTATGCAAGGGGACTATGGCTACACCTTC
d_gene: .; v_gene: TRBV6-1; abundance: .; j_gene: TRBJ1-1; CDR3aa: CASRPGRTEAFF; CDR3nt: TGTGCCAGCAGACCCGGGAGGACTGAAGCTTTCTTT
d_gene: .; v_gene: TRBV5-8; abundance: .; j_gene: TRBJ1-2; CDR3aa: CASSNIRYTF; CDR3nt: TGTGCCAGCAGCAATATCCGCTACACCTTC
d_gene: .; v_gene: TRBV7-2; abundance: .; j_gene: TRBJ2-7; CDR3aa: CASSRGYEQYF; CDR3nt: TGTGCCAGCAGCCGGGGCTACGAGCAGTACTTC
d_gene: .; v_gene: TRBV2; abundance: .; j_gene: TRBJ2-1; CDR3aa: CASSEARGDEQFF; CDR3nt: TGTGCCAGCAGTGAAGCGAGGGGCGATGAGCAGTTCTTC
d_gene: .; v_gene: TRBV6-5; abundance: .; j_gene: TRBJ1-2; CDR3aa: CASSNPLGQAYGYTF; CDR3nt: TGTGCCAGCAGTAACCCCCTCGGCCAGGCCTATGGCTACACCTTC
d_gene: .; v_gene: TRBV7-3; abundance: .; j_gene: TRBJ2-7; CDR3aa: CASSLNPGTVYEQYF; CDR3nt: TGTGCCAGCAGCTTAAACCCCGGGACGGTCTACGAGCAGTACTTC
d_gene: .; v_gene: TRBV5-1; abundance: .; j_gene: TRBJ1-2; CDR3aa: CASSSDSRTGFYGYTF; CDR3nt: TGCGCCAGCAGCTCCGACTCGAGGACGGGCTTCTATGGCTACACCTTC
d_gene: TRBD1; v_gene: TRBV4-2; abundance: .; j_gene: TRBJ2-1; CDR3aa: CASSQVTGTGGNNEQFF; CDR3nt: TGTGCCAGCAGCCAAGTTACTGGGACAGGGGGTAACAATGAGCAGTTCTTC
d_gene: .; v_gene: TRBV6-5; abundance: .; j_gene: TRBJ1-5; CDR3aa: CASRKQGVSNQPQHF; CDR3nt: TGTGCCAGCAGAAAACAGGGTGTAAGCAATCAGCCCCAGCATTTT
d_gene: TRBD1; v_gene: TRBV6-1; abundance: .; j_gene: TRBJ1-3; CDR3aa: CASSDGNRGGGGGNTIYF; CDR3nt: TGTGCCAGCAGTGACGGGAACAGGGGAGGAGGAGGTGGAAACACCATATATTTT
d_gene: .; v_gene: TRBV19; abundance: .; j_gene: TRBJ2-7; CDR3aa: CASSILGSVAYEQYF; CDR3nt: TGTGCCAGTAGTATCCTCGGGTCGGTAGCCTACGAGCAGTACTTC
d_gene: .; v_gene: TRBV7-3; abundance: .; j_gene: TRBJ2-1; CDR3aa: CASSPNGEDNEQFF; CDR3nt: TGTGCCAGCAGCCCCAATGGCGAGGACAATGAGCAGTTCTTC
d_gene: .; v_gene: TRBV2; abundance: .; j_gene: TRBJ2-2; CDR3aa: CAINGRGLESTGELFF; CDR3nt: TGTGCCATAAATGGGAGGGGGCTTGAATCGACCGGGGAGCTGTTTTTT
d_gene: .; v_gene: TRBV7-9; abundance: once; j_gene: TRBJ1-2; CDR3aa: CASSLTGTVNYGYTF; CDR3nt: TGTGCCAGCAGCCTAACCGGGACCGTTAACTATGGCTACACCTTC
d_gene: TRBD1; v_gene: TRBV6-1; abundance: .; j_gene: TRBJ2-5; CDR3aa: CASRTGNGETQYF; CDR3nt: TGTGCCAGCAGGACAGGGAATGGGGAGACCCAGTACTTC
d_gene: TRBD1; v_gene: TRBV5-1; abundance: .; j_gene: TRBJ2-7; CDR3aa: CASSGQAYEQYF; CDR3nt: TGCGCCAGCAGCGGACAGGCCTACGAGCAGTACTTC
d_gene: .; v_gene: TRBV30; abundance: .; j_gene: TRBJ1-1; CDR3aa: CAWSVQSNTEAFF; CDR3nt: TGTGCCTGGAGTGTTCAGTCGAACACTGAAGCTTTCTTT
d_gene: TRBD1; v_gene: TRBV5-5; abundance: .; j_gene: TRBJ1-5; CDR3aa: CASSWGQHSNQPQHF; CDR3nt: TGTGCCAGCAGCTGGGGACAGCATAGCAATCAGCCCCAGCATTTT
d_gene: .; v_gene: TRBV7-8; abundance: few; j_gene: TRBJ1-1; CDR3aa: CASSLKVGEGTEAFF; CDR3nt: TGTGCCAGCAGCTTAAAAGTGGGGGAAGGTACTGAAGCTTTCTTT
d_gene: .; v_gene: TRBV9; abundance: .; j_gene: TRBJ1-2; CDR3aa: CASSAKTGTGYTF; CDR3nt: TGTGCCAGCAGCGCCAAAACAGGGACGGGCTACACCTTC
d_gene: TRBD2; v_gene: TRBV29-1; abundance: .; j_gene: TRBJ2-5; CDR3aa: CSVRTSGQETQYF; CDR3nt: TGCAGCGTCAGGACTAGCGGACAAGAGACCCAGTACTTC
d_gene: TRBD1; v_gene: TRBV18; abundance: .; j_gene: TRBJ2-7; CDR3aa: CASSLGTDPSYEQYF; CDR3nt: TGTGCCAGCTCACTGGGGACAGATCCCTCCTACGAGCAGTACTTC
d_gene: .; v_gene: TRBV20-1; abundance: .; j_gene: TRBJ2-1; CDR3aa: CSASGLQEQFF; CDR3nt: TGCAGTGCTAGTGGCCTCCAGGAGCAGTTCTTC
d_gene: .; v_gene: TRBV27; abundance: .; j_gene: TRBJ2-7; CDR3aa: CASTPRGRSEQYF; CDR3nt: TGTGCCAGCACTCCCAGGGGCCGTTCCGAGCAGTACTTC
d_gene: TRBD2; v_gene: TRBV12-5; abundance: .; j_gene: TRBJ2-7; CDR3aa: CASGSGTRGLRTYEQYF; CDR3nt: TGTGCTAGTGGTTCCGGGACTAGAGGTCTGAGAACCTACGAGCAGTACTTC
d_gene: .; v_gene: TRBV5-1; abundance: .; j_gene: TRBJ1-1; CDR3aa: CASSLAGSMNTEAFF; CDR3nt: TGCGCCAGCAGCTTGGCTGGCAGCATGAACACTGAAGCTTTCTTT
d_gene: .; v_gene: TRBV5-4; abundance: .; j_gene: TRBJ2-1; CDR3aa: CASSLGPGARNEQFF; CDR3nt: TGTGCCAGCAGCTTGGGACCGGGAGCAAGGAATGAGCAGTTCTTC
d_gene: .; v_gene: TRBV7-2; abundance: .; j_gene: TRBJ2-5; CDR3aa: CASSLLRVETQYF; CDR3nt: TGTGCCAGCAGCTTACTTCGGGTGGAGACCCAGTACTTC
d_gene: .; v_gene: TRBV18; abundance: .; j_gene: TRBJ1-1; CDR3aa: CASSPPLTGNTEAFF; CDR3nt: TGTGCCAGCTCACCCCCCCTCACAGGGAACACTGAAGCTTTCTTT
d_gene: TRBD1; v_gene: TRBV30; abundance: .; j_gene: TRBJ1-1; CDR3aa: CAWSVRQTGGTEAFF; CDR3nt: TGTGCCTGGAGTGTTAGACAGACAGGGGGCACTGAAGCTTTCTTT
d_gene: TRBD1; v_gene: TRBV7-2; abundance: .; j_gene: TRBJ2-2; CDR3aa: CASSLGWAGGKTGELFF; CDR3nt: TGTGCCAGCAGCCTGGGCTGGGCAGGGGGCAAAACCGGGGAGCTGTTTTTT